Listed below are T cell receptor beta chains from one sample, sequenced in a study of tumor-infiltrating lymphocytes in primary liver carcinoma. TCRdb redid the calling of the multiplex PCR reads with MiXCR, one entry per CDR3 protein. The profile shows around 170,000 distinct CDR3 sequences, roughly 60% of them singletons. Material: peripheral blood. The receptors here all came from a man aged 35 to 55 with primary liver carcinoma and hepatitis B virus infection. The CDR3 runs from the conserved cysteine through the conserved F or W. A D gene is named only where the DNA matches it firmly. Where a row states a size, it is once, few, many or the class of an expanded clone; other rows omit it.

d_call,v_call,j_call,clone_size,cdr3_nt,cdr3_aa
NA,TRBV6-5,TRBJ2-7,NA,TGTGCCAGCAGTTATACCAGGTTGTCCTACGAGCAGTACTTC,CASSYTRLSYEQYF
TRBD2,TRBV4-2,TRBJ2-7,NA,TGTGCCAGCAGCCCTAATGGCGGGAGGGCGGAGGAGCAGTACTTC,CASSPNGGRAEEQYF
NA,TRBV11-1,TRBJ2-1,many,TGTGCCAGCAGCTTAGGTGGCAGGCGGAACAATGAGCAGTTCTTC,CASSLGGRRNNEQFF
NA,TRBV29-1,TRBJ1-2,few,TGCAGCGTTGAAGATGACGGAGATGGCTACACCTTC,CSVEDDGDGYTF
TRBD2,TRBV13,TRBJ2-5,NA,TGTGCCAGCAGCTTAGAGGCTAGCGGGAGGGGAGAGACCCAGTACTTC,CASSLEASGRGETQYF
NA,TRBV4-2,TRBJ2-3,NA,TGTGCCAGCAGCCAGAGGGACTTAGCGTCAGATACGCAGTATTTT,CASSQRDLASDTQYF
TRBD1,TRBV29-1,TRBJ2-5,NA,TGCAGCGTTGTAAGGGGGCAGAAAGAGACCCAGTGCTTC,CSVVRGQKETQCF
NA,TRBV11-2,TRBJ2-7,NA,TGTGCCAGTAGCTTAACCTACAGAGCCTACGAGCAGTATTTC,CASSLTYRAYEQYF
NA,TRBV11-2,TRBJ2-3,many,TGTGCCAGCAGCTTTATGAATACGCAGTATTTT,CASSFMNTQYF
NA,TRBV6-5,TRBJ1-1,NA,TGTGCCAGCACGGGCACTGAAGCTTTCTTT,CASTGTEAFF
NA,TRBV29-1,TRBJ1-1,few,TGCAGCGTGGCTCGGACAGTCCCGAACACTGAAGCTTTCTTT,CSVARTVPNTEAFF
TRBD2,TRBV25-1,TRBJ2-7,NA,TGTGCCAGCAGTGAGGGGAGGGGCGAGCAGTACTTC,CASSEGRGEQYF
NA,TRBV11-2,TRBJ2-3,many,TGTGCCAGCAGCCGATTTTACTCACTAGATGACATAGATACGCAGTATTTT,CASSRFYSLDDIDTQYF
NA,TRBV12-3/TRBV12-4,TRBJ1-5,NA,TGTGCTAGCAGTTTTGGGCAGGGCGAGGGGCCCCAGAATTTT,CASSFGQGEGPQNF
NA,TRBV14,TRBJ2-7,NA,TGTGCCAGCAGCCAAGATACGAGACTAGACTTCTACGAGCAGTACTTC,CASSQDTRLDFYEQYF
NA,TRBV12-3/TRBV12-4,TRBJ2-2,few,TGTGCCAGCAGTTCCACCACCTCCAGGGTGGGGGAGCTGTTTTTT,CASSSTTSRVGELFF
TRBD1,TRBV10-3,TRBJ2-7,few,TGTGCCATCAGCCAAGGACAGGGAGACTACGAGCAGTACTTC,CAISQGQGDYEQYF
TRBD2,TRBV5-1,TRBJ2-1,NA,TGCGCCAGCAGCTTGGAAGCGGGAGGAGGGAATGAGCAGTTCTTC,CASSLEAGGGNEQFF
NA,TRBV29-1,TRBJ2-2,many,TGCAGCGTTCGGACGGAGACGAACACCGGGGAGCTGTTTTTT,CSVRTETNTGELFF
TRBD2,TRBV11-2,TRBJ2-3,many,TGTGCCAGCAGCCGGGGGGGCGTCGCAGATACGCAGTATTTT,CASSRGGVADTQYF
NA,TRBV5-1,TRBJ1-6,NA,TGCGCCAGCAGTCCCGAGGCATTCACCGATAATTCACCCCTCCACTTT,CASSPEAFTDNSPLHF
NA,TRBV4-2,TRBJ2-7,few,TGTGCCAGCAGCCAAGTATTCAGCGGGCCCGCCTACGAGCAGTACTTC,CASSQVFSGPAYEQYF
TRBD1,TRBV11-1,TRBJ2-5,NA,TGTGCCACGAGCATGACAGGGGGCGGCGAGACCCAGTACTTC,CATSMTGGGETQYF
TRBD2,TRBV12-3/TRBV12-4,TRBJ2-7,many,TGTGCCAGCAGTTTATCGACTAGCGGGATGTACGAGCAGTACTTC,CASSLSTSGMYEQYF
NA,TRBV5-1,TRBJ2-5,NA,TGCGCCAGCAGCTTGTACTTTATAGGCAGACAAGAGACCCAGTACTTC,CASSLYFIGRQETQYF
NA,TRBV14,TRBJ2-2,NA,TGTGCCAGCAGCCAAACCGGGACAAGACACACCGGGGAGCTGGTTTTC,CASSQTGTRHTGELVF
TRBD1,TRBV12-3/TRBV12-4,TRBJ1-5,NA,TGTGCCAGCAGGGGGGACAGGGATAGCAATCAGCCCCAGCATTTT,CASRGDRDSNQPQHF
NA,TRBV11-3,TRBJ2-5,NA,TGTGCCAGCAGCTTAGAGCTGGGTGATGAGACCCAGTACTTC,CASSLELGDETQYF
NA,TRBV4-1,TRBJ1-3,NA,TGCGCCAGCAGCCAAGTGGCCGGATACTCTGGAAACACCATATATTTT,CASSQVAGYSGNTIYF
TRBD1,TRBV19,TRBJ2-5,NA,TGTGCCAGTAGTTCTTGGACAGGGAGTGGTGAGACCCAGTACTTC,CASSSWTGSGETQYF
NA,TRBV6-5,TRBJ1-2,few,TGTGCCAGCAGTTACTCGGCAGGGTGGGACTATGGCTACACCTTC,CASSYSAGWDYGYTF
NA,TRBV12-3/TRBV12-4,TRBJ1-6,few,TGTGCCAGCAGTTTAGCGGGAATGTCCTATAATTCACCCCTCCACTTT,CASSLAGMSYNSPLHF
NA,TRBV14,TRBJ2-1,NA,TGTGCCAGCAGCAAGGGGAGAAGGAATGAGCAGCTCTTC,CASSKGRRNEQLF
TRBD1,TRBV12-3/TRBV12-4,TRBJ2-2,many,TGTGCCAGCAGTCCCCGGACAGGGAACACCGGGGAGCTGTTTTTT,CASSPRTGNTGELFF
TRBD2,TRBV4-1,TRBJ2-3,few,TGCGCCAGCAGCCGAGGACTAGCGTACGCAGATACGCAGTATTTT,CASSRGLAYADTQYF
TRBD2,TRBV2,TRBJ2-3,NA,TGTGCCAGCGGACAACTAGCGGGAGTATCAGATACGCAGTATTTT,CASGQLAGVSDTQYF
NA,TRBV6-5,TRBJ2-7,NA,TGTGCCAGCAGACCGGGCCCGGGCGGCTTGTACTTC,CASRPGPGGLYF
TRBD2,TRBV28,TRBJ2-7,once,TGTGCCAGTTCTACTAGCGGGTACTCCTACGAGCAGTACTTC,CASSTSGYSYEQYF
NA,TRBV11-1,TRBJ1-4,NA,TGTGCAAGCAACCACGGGCAGGGCTACGAAAAACTGTTTTTT,CASNHGQGYEKLFF
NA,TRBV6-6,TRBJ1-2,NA,TGTGCCAGCTCCCCATCCTATGGCTACACCTTC,CASSPSYGYTF
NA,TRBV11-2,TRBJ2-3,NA,TGTGTCAGCAGCAAGGACAGTGGCCGCCCAGATACGAAGTATTTT,CVSSKDSGRPDTKYF
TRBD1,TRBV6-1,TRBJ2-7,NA,TGTGCCACCAGAATAGGGACAGTATCTTCCTACGAGCAGTACTTC,CATRIGTVSSYEQYF
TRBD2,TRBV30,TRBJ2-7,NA,TGTGCCTGGAGAAAAGGATCGGGAGGCAGGGACCCCTACGAGCAGTACTTC,CAWRKGSGGRDPYEQYF
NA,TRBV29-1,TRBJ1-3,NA,TGCAGCGTTCGGGGAAGGTCTGGAAGCACCATATATTTT,CSVRGRSGSTIYF
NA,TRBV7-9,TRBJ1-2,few,TGTGCCAGCAGCCAGACAGTGGTTGATGGCTACACCTTC,CASSQTVVDGYTF
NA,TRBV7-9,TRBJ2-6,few,TGTGCCAGCTCACGCGGGGTTTCAGGGGCCAACGTCCTGACTTTC,CASSRGVSGANVLTF
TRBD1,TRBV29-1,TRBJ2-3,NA,TGCAGCGTTTCCGGGACAGGGGCGTCAGATACGCAGTATTTT,CSVSGTGASDTQYF
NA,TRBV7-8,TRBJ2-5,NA,TGTGCCAGCAGCTCCCTCGGACAGGCCGGGAGGGAGACCCAGTACTTC,CASSSLGQAGRETQYF
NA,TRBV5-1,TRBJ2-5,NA,TGCGCCAGCAGCAGGAAAAGTCAAGAGACCCAGTACTTC,CASSRKSQETQYF
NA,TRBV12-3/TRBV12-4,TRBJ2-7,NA,TGTGCCAGCAGTTTAAATTACGAGCAATACTTC,CASSLNYEQYF
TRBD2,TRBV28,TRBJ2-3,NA,TGTGCCAGCAGCCCAGCTAGCGGGGGGCTTGGGGATACGCAGTATTTT,CASSPASGGLGDTQYF
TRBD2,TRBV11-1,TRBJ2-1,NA,TGTGCCAGCAGCTCCTGGACTAGAGGGAGCTCCTACAATGAGCAGTTCTTT,CASSSWTRGSSYNEQFF
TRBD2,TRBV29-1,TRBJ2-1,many,TGCAGCGTTGATGGTGTAGACGGGAGGGCCTTCGGTGAGCAGTTCTTC,CSVDGVDGRAFGEQFF
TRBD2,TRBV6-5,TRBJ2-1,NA,TGTGCCAGCAACCCACTAAGCGGGAGCCACAATGAGCAGTTCTTC,CASNPLSGSHNEQFF
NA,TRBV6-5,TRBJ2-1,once,TGTGCCAGCAGTTACTCGCCGGGGTCCTACAATGAGCACTTCTTC,CASSYSPGSYNEHFF